Below, 17 T cell receptor beta chains from the same sample are listed, as sequenced in a study of T cell clusters in autoimmune cytopenias. TRB amplification used around 270 ng of peripheral blood genomic DNA. TRB rearrangements were amplified by touch-down multiplex PCR with mixed TRB-A/B primers. TCRdb re-analyzed the multiplex PCR reads; it lists each CDR3 protein once, without DNA. The sample table includes 2,000 or so distinct CDR3 sequences. The sequencing sample was made of peripheral blood. These receptor sequences come from a human donor with an autoimmune cytopenia or autoimmune hepatitis (not recorded which).

The chain carries TRBV6-5 and TRBJ1-2; TCRdb picks TRBD1, but there is no DNA to check that call. The CDR3 has 13 amino acids. In germline, CDR1 is MNHEY, CDR2 SVGAGI. Here the CDR3 reads CASSSGQFPVYTF.

The V call is TRBV6-6, the J call TRBJ1-6. The germline CDR1 and CDR2 sequences are MNHNY and SVGAGI (reference sequence). The CDR3 sequence is 15 residues long. The CDR3 region is CASSIQDPRNSPLHF.

The rearrangement joins TRBV19 to TRBJ1-6. The CDR3 length is 14 residues. The germline CDR1 and CDR2 sequences are LNHDA and SQIVND (reference sequence). CDR3 sequence reads: CASSQSSYNSPLHF.

This clonotype is called medium-sized based on its frequency. The chain combines TRBV6-6 with TRBJ1-5; the D gene TCRdb calls, TRBD1, cannot be checked with no DNA. In germline, CDR1 is MNHNY, CDR2 SVGAGI (reference sequence). The CDR3 has 14 amino acids. CDR3 amino acids: CASIKQGPNQPQHF.

This clonotype ranks as medium-sized (0.01 to 0.1%) in terms of frequency. The gene calls are TRBV19 and TRBJ2-2; the TCRdb D gene call, TRBD1, has no DNA to confirm it. CDR1 is LNHDA, CDR2 SQIVND, per germline (reference sequence). The CDR3 covers 16 residues. CDR3: CASSDPRGVSTGELFF.

This clonotype is classed as medium-sized by frequency. The V gene is TRBV27, the J gene TRBJ2-3; the TCRdb D gene call, TRBD1, has no DNA to confirm it. The CDR3 runs to 13 residues. CDR1 MNHEY and CDR2 SMNVEV come from the germline V gene (reference sequence). Here the CDR3 reads CASKPGGQNTQYF.

The genes are TRBV5-1 and TRBJ1-5; without DNA, the TCRdb call of TRBD1 cannot be checked. This CDR3 comprises 13 residues. Germline V gene sequence: CDR1 SGHRS, CDR2 YFSETQ. CDR3 sequence reads: CASSPGQNQPQHF.

This clonotype is medium-sized (0.01 to 0.1%) by frequency. This rearrangement joins TRBV6-5 to TRBJ1-1. CDR3 length: 13 amino acids. Germline values: CDR1 MNHEY, CDR2 SVGAGI. The chain's CDR3 is CASSYQKWTEAFF.

This sequence joins TRBV11-2 and TRBJ2-1; as DNA is missing, the TRBD2 call by TCRdb cannot be tested. The length of the CDR3 is 16 residues. The germline V gene encodes CDR1 SGHAT and CDR2 FQNNGV. The CDR3 loop is CASSLKPSLRYNEQFF.

The chain uses TRBV7-9 and TRBJ2-3. The CDR3 runs 13 residues. Germline V gene sequence: CDR1 SEHNR, CDR2 FQNEAQ (reference sequence). CDR3 amino acids: CASTLAGPDTQYF.

This clonotype is labeled medium-sized based on frequency. The chain uses TRBV12-3 or TRBV12-4 and TRBJ2-5. The CDR3 consists of 15 residues. The CDR3 loop is CASSRNDGEVETQYF.

Judged by frequency, this clonotype is medium-sized (0.01 to 0.1%). This rearrangement joins TRBV19 to TRBJ2-3; absent DNA, TCRdb's TRBD2 call cannot be checked. This CDR3 spans 12 amino acids. Germline loops: CDR1 LNHDA, CDR2 SQIVND (reference sequence). The CDR3 protein is CASRRGGDTQYF. Supplemented by reference TRBV19 and TRBJ2-3, the full variable domain reads DGGITQSPKYLFRKEGQNVTLSCEQNLNHDAMYWYRQDPGQGLRLIYYSQIVNDFQKGDIAEGYSVSREKKESFPLTVTSAQKNPTAFYLCASRRGGDTQYFGPGTRLTVL.

This clonotype ranks as medium-sized in terms of frequency. The rearrangement uses TRBV6-1 and TRBJ2-7; TCRdb proposes TRBD2, but this gene call is untestable without DNA. The CDR3 is made up of 14 amino acids. CDR1 is MNHNS and CDR2 is SASEGT in the germline V gene. CDR3 sequence reads: CAIRYIAGGDKQYF.

The rearrangement uses TRBV5-1 and TRBJ2-7; with no DNA, the TCRdb D assignment of TRBD1 cannot be verified. The CDR3 covers 14 residues. From germline, CDR1 is SGHRS and CDR2 YFSETQ. The CDR3 reads CASSLSDRVGEQYF.

Its frequency marks this clonotype as medium-sized (0.01 to 0.1%). V usage is TRBV6-6 and J usage is TRBJ2-1; TCRdb indicates TRBD1, and absent DNA this call remains unverified. Germline V gene lookup returns CDR1 MNHNY and CDR2 SVGAGI (reference sequence). CDR3 length: 12 amino acids. The CDR3: CASSYGRDRQFF.

Its frequency marks this clonotype as medium-sized. J is TRBJ2-7 and V is TRBV6-2 or TRBV6-3. Germline CDR1 reads MNHEY; CDR2 reads SVGEGT. The CDR3 consists of 15 residues. Here the CDR3 reads CASSYGDTGSYEQYF.

Frequency places this clonotype as medium-sized (0.01 to 0.1%). CDR3 in amino acids: CASSIGGVAYNEQFF. The rearrangement joins TRBV19 to TRBJ2-1; there is no DNA to check the TCRdb D call of TRBD1. Germline values: CDR1 LNHDA, CDR2 SQIVND (reference sequence). This CDR3 region has 15 residues.